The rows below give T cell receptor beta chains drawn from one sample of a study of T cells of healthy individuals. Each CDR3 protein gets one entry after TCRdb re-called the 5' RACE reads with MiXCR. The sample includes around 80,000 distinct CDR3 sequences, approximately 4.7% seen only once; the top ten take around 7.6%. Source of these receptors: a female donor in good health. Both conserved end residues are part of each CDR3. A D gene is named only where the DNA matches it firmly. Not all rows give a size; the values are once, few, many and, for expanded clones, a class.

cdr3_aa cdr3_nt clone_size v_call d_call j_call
CASSFWASTEAFF TGTGCCAGCAGCTTTTGGGCGAGCACTGAAGCTTTCTTT many TRBV5-6 NA TRBJ1-1
CASRGPSGRETQYF TGTGCCAGCAGGGGCCCCAGCGGGAGGGAGACCCAGTACTTC many TRBV7-2 TRBD2 TRBJ2-5
CASSPFVTEAFF TGTGCCAGCAGCCCATTTGTAACTGAAGCTTTCTTT NA TRBV7-3 NA TRBJ1-1
CASSPRDRSPYGYTF TGTGCCAGCAGTCCACGGGACAGGTCGCCCTATGGCTACACCTTC few TRBV12-3/TRBV12-4 TRBD1 TRBJ1-2
CASSLGGTPIEQFF TGTGCCAGCAGCTTAGGCGGGACCCCTATTGAGCAGTTCTTC many TRBV7-8 NA TRBJ2-1
CASGPNSGNTIYF TGTGCCAGCGGACCCAACTCTGGAAACACCATATATTTT NA TRBV28 NA TRBJ1-3
CSASPTWTGLMRNTEAFF TGCAGTGCTAGCCCCACCTGGACAGGCCTAATGCGGAACACTGAAGCTTTCTTT NA TRBV20-1 TRBD1 TRBJ1-1
CASSPGASGGTDTQYF TGTGCCAGCAGCCCGGGGGCTAGCGGGGGGACAGATACGCAGTATTTT many TRBV9 TRBD2 TRBJ2-3
CASSMTAGTSSYEQYF TGTGCCAGTAGTATGACCGCGGGAACGAGCTCCTACGAGCAGTACTTC many TRBV19 NA TRBJ2-7
CATSSPVGSGTPITDTQYF TGTGCCACCAGCAGTCCCGTGGGTAGCGGGACCCCCATAACAGATACGCAGTATTTT many TRBV15 TRBD2 TRBJ2-3
CASSLVAGKNIQYF TGCGCCAGCAGTTTGGTGGCAGGGAAAAACATTCAGTACTTC few TRBV5-1 NA TRBJ2-4
CASSLMTGGMGTDTQYF TGTGCCAGCAGCTTAATGACAGGTGGTATGGGCACAGATACGCAGTATTTT many TRBV11-2 NA TRBJ2-3
CASSFRLRGDQPQHF TGTGCCAGCAGTTTCAGGTTGAGGGGCGATCAGCCCCAGCATTTT NA TRBV28 NA TRBJ1-5
CASSQDMATEAFF TGCGCCAGCAGCCAAGATATGGCGACAGAAGCTTTCTTT many TRBV4-1 NA TRBJ1-1
CASSPGTARYF TGCGCCAGCAGCCCCGGGACAGCGCGGTATTTT NA TRBV5-1 TRBD1 TRBJ2-3
CASSQAGLVPDTQYF TGCGCCAGCAGCCAGGCCGGACTAGTCCCAGATACGCAGTATTTT many TRBV4-1 TRBD2 TRBJ2-3
CASSQGGGDNEKLFF TGTGCCAGCAGCCAAGGTGGGGGGGACAATGAAAAACTGTTTTTT few TRBV4-2 NA TRBJ1-4
CASSFSPGKEYF TGTGCCAGCAGTTTTTCCCCGGGGAAAGAGTACTTC many TRBV28 NA TRBJ2-7
CATSDSSGSMSGELFF TGTGCCACCAGTGACAGTAGCGGGAGTATGTCCGGGGAGCTGTTTTTT many TRBV24-1 TRBD2 TRBJ2-2
CASSLGRSLNQPQHF TGTGCCAGCAGCTTGGGAAGGAGCCTAAATCAGCCCCAGCATTTT few TRBV7-9 NA TRBJ1-5
CASRPTGAMNTEAFF TGTGCCAGCAGACCCACGGGGGCAATGAACACTGAAGCTTTCTTT NA TRBV3-1 NA TRBJ1-1
CASYDWGEQFF TGTGCCAGCTACGACTGGGGTGAGCAGTTCTTC NA TRBV2 NA TRBJ2-1
CASSPRTGGSNEQFF TGTGCCAGCAGTCCGCGGACAGGGGGTAGCAATGAGCAGTTCTTC many TRBV2 TRBD1 TRBJ2-1
CASSPGGVAEAFF TGTGCCAGCTCACCGGGGGGGGTCGCTGAAGCTTTCTTT many TRBV18 NA TRBJ1-1
CASSLSLAASTDTQYF TGTGCCAGCAGTTTATCACTAGCGGCTTCCACAGATACGCAGTATTTT few TRBV28 TRBD2 TRBJ2-3
CASSSGLAGRQYF TGTGCCAGCAGCTCGGGACTAGCGGGGAGGCAGTACTTC many TRBV5-4 TRBD2 TRBJ2-7
CASRQGQGSYEQYF TGTGCCAGCAGGCAGGGACAGGGGTCCTACGAGCAGTACTTC many TRBV27 TRBD1 TRBJ2-7
CASTRRRGRGNQPQHF TGTGCCAGCACCCGCCGAAGGGGGCGCGGCAATCAGCCCCAGCATTTT NA TRBV6-2/TRBV6-3 TRBD1 TRBJ1-5